A selection of T cell receptor beta chains follows, all from one sample in a study of blood T cell repertoires in COVID-19. Using immunoSEQ multiplex PCR, the repertoire was profiled, and TCRdb retains in-frame clones only, with some absent. The table has tens of thousands of clones, about 79% seen once. The sequenced sample was peripheral blood. The receptors were sampled from a woman in her 50s with acute or convalescent COVID-19. Each CDR3 is given with its conserved first and last residue. The order of the fields is D gene, J gene, clone size, V gene, CDR3 DNA, CDR3 protein. A D gene is named only where the DNA matches it firmly. A row's size may be missing; if present it is once, few, many or a size class.

D gene: .; J gene: TRBJ2-7; clone size: .; V gene: TRBV19; CDR3 DNA: TGTGCCAGTAGTCTACAGGGTGATAATTACGAGCAGTACTTC; CDR3 protein: CASSLQGDNYEQYF
D gene: TRBD1; J gene: TRBJ1-1; clone size: .; V gene: TRBV6-1; CDR3 DNA: TGTGCCAGCAGTGAAGCATGGACAGGGACAGCTTTCTTT; CDR3 protein: CASSEAWTGTAFF
D gene: .; J gene: TRBJ1-2; clone size: few; V gene: TRBV2; CDR3 DNA: TGTGCCAGCAGCCCTTATTTATACGACAACCAGGATGGCTACACCTTC; CDR3 protein: CASSPYLYDNQDGYTF
D gene: .; J gene: TRBJ2-1; clone size: .; V gene: TRBV19; CDR3 DNA: TGTGCCAGTAGTATAGTGAGCTGGGAGAATGAGCAGTTCTTC; CDR3 protein: CASSIVSWENEQFF
D gene: .; J gene: TRBJ1-6; clone size: .; V gene: TRBV7-2; CDR3 DNA: TGTGCCAGCAGCTACTTCAGGGATAGGGGATCACCCCTCCACTTT; CDR3 protein: CASSYFRDRGSPLHF
D gene: .; J gene: TRBJ2-1; clone size: .; V gene: TRBV7-2; CDR3 DNA: TGTGCCAGCAGCTTAGTCGCGGGTAATGAGCAGTTCTTC; CDR3 protein: CASSLVAGNEQFF
D gene: .; J gene: TRBJ2-3; clone size: .; V gene: TRBV5-8; CDR3 DNA: TGTGCCAGCAGCTTGGTTTCAGGACAGAGCACAGATACGCAGTATTTT; CDR3 protein: CASSLVSGQSTDTQYF
D gene: .; J gene: TRBJ1-4; clone size: few; V gene: TRBV30; CDR3 DNA: TGTGCCTGTACAGGGAGGGTTTTTGGAGTTGCAACTAATGAAAAACTGTTTTTT; CDR3 protein: CACTGRVFGVATNEKLFF
D gene: TRBD1; J gene: TRBJ1-2; clone size: .; V gene: TRBV5-4; CDR3 DNA: TGTGCCAGCAGCTTGAACAGGGGTGGCTATGGCTACACCTTC; CDR3 protein: CASSLNRGGYGYTF
D gene: .; J gene: TRBJ2-1; clone size: .; V gene: TRBV5-1; CDR3 DNA: TGCGCCAGCAGCTTCCACATAAACTCCTACAATGAGCAGTTCTTC; CDR3 protein: CASSFHINSYNEQFF
D gene: .; J gene: TRBJ2-1; clone size: .; V gene: TRBV2; CDR3 DNA: TGTGCCAGCAGCTCCACACTCGGGTCTTTGAATGAGCAGTTCTTC; CDR3 protein: CASSSTLGSLNEQFF
D gene: TRBD2; J gene: TRBJ2-7; clone size: .; V gene: TRBV5-4; CDR3 DNA: TGTGCCAGCAGCTTGGAGACTAGCGTACACGAGCAGTACTTC; CDR3 protein: CASSLETSVHEQYF
D gene: TRBD1; J gene: TRBJ1-2; clone size: .; V gene: TRBV6-4; CDR3 DNA: TGTGCCAGCAGTCCCGGGACAGGGGGCCGCGGCTACACCTTC; CDR3 protein: CASSPGTGGRGYTF
D gene: TRBD2; J gene: TRBJ2-7; clone size: .; V gene: TRBV6-4; CDR3 DNA: TGTGCCAGCCCGGGAGGGAACGAGCAGTACTTC; CDR3 protein: CASPGGNEQYF
D gene: TRBD1; J gene: TRBJ1-6; clone size: .; V gene: TRBV4-2; CDR3 DNA: TGTGCCAGCAGCCAAGATCGGGACAGGGGTGATTCACCCCTCCACTTT; CDR3 protein: CASSQDRDRGDSPLHF
D gene: .; J gene: TRBJ1-1; clone size: .; V gene: TRBV12-3/TRBV12-4; CDR3 DNA: TGTGCCAGCGGTAGGAACACTGAAGCTTTCTTT; CDR3 protein: CASGRNTEAFF
D gene: TRBD1; J gene: TRBJ2-5; clone size: .; V gene: TRBV7-9; CDR3 DNA: TGTGCCAGCAGCAACATGGGACAGGGGGAAGAGACCCAGTACTTC; CDR3 protein: CASSNMGQGEETQYF
D gene: .; J gene: TRBJ1-2; clone size: .; V gene: TRBV3-1/TRBV3-2; CDR3 DNA: TGTGCCAGCACCGGGCCGGCGGGCTATGGCTACACCTTC; CDR3 protein: CASTGPAGYGYTF
D gene: TRBD1; J gene: TRBJ2-3; clone size: once; V gene: TRBV18; CDR3 DNA: TGTGCCAGCTCACCACCTACCGGGACAGGGGCAGATACGCAGTATTTT; CDR3 protein: CASSPPTGTGADTQYF
D gene: .; J gene: TRBJ1-3; clone size: few; V gene: TRBV4-1; CDR3 DNA: TGCGCCAGCAGCCAAGTGGATATGGGCTTCCTTGGCGACACCATATATTTT; CDR3 protein: CASSQVDMGFLGDTIYF
D gene: TRBD2; J gene: TRBJ2-3; clone size: .; V gene: TRBV5-6; CDR3 DNA: TGTGCCAGCAGCATGGGACTAGCGGGGCGTACGCAGTATTTT; CDR3 protein: CASSMGLAGRTQYF
D gene: TRBD1; J gene: TRBJ1-3; clone size: .; V gene: TRBV2; CDR3 DNA: TGTGCCAGCGGTCAGGACAGGGTTTCCTCTGGAAACACCATATATTTT; CDR3 protein: CASGQDRVSSGNTIYF
D gene: TRBD1; J gene: TRBJ1-1; clone size: .; V gene: TRBV18; CDR3 DNA: TGTGCCAGCTCACAGACACAGGGGGCAGCTTTCTTT; CDR3 protein: CASSQTQGAAFF
D gene: TRBD1; J gene: TRBJ1-4; clone size: once; V gene: TRBV7-9; CDR3 DNA: TGTGCCAGCAGACAACAGGGGGCAACTAATGAAAAACTGTTTTTT; CDR3 protein: CASRQQGATNEKLFF
D gene: TRBD1; J gene: TRBJ2-5; clone size: .; V gene: TRBV3-1/TRBV3-2; CDR3 DNA: TGTGCCAGCAGCCAAAACAGGGGGCTACCCCAAGAGACCCAGTACTTC; CDR3 protein: CASSQNRGLPQETQYF
D gene: TRBD1; J gene: TRBJ2-5; clone size: .; V gene: TRBV10-2; CDR3 DNA: TGCGCCAGCAGCCCTTCCGGGACAGGGCGAGAGACCCAGTACTTC; CDR3 protein: CASSPSGTGRETQYF
D gene: .; J gene: TRBJ1-3; clone size: few; V gene: TRBV21-1; CDR3 DNA: TGTGCCAGCAGCAAAATGGGGGTCTGTGGGGGCCGGCCTGGAAACACCATATATTTT; CDR3 protein: CASSKMGVCGGRPGNTIYF
D gene: TRBD1; J gene: TRBJ2-7; clone size: .; V gene: TRBV6-5; CDR3 DNA: TGTGCCAGCAGTTATGGACAGGTCTACGAGCAGTACTTC; CDR3 protein: CASSYGQVYEQYF
D gene: .; J gene: TRBJ2-2; clone size: .; V gene: TRBV28; CDR3 DNA: TGTGCCAGCGGATCCTCTGGGGCCACCGGGGAGCTGTTTTTT; CDR3 protein: CASGSSGATGELFF
D gene: .; J gene: TRBJ2-1; clone size: .; V gene: TRBV15; CDR3 DNA: TGTGCCACCAGCAGAGCGGCGGGGATTTACAATGAGCAGTTCTTC; CDR3 protein: CATSRAAGIYNEQFF
D gene: .; J gene: TRBJ1-1; clone size: .; V gene: TRBV10-3; CDR3 DNA: TGTGCCATCAAGGCGGCCACTGAAGCTTTCTTT; CDR3 protein: CAIKAATEAFF
D gene: .; J gene: TRBJ1-6; clone size: .; V gene: TRBV27; CDR3 DNA: TGTGCCAGCAGTCTCGTTAGTGATTATAATTCACCCCTCCACTTT; CDR3 protein: CASSLVSDYNSPLHF
D gene: TRBD2; J gene: TRBJ2-2; clone size: .; V gene: TRBV5-8; CDR3 DNA: TGTGCCAGCAGCTTGAGACTAGCGGGGGGCCGGAACACCGGGGAGCTGTTTTTT; CDR3 protein: CASSLRLAGGRNTGELFF
D gene: .; J gene: TRBJ1-2; clone size: .; V gene: TRBV7-2; CDR3 DNA: TGTGCCAGCAGCTTAAAGGTCGGAGCTAACTATGGCTACACCTTC; CDR3 protein: CASSLKVGANYGYTF
D gene: TRBD1; J gene: TRBJ1-2; clone size: .; V gene: TRBV14; CDR3 DNA: TGTGCCAGCAGGGCAGGGGGGAACTATGGCTACACCTTC; CDR3 protein: CASRAGGNYGYTF
D gene: .; J gene: TRBJ1-6; clone size: .; V gene: TRBV7-2; CDR3 DNA: TGTGCCAGCAGCTTAGACGGAGGCGTCCGTCCACCCCTCCACTTT; CDR3 protein: CASSLDGGVRPPLHF